This TCR beta chain derives from a study of long-term antiretroviral therapy in people with HIV. In this sample, this clone turned up a few times. Its target is not known. At minimum, one pre-ART and two post-ART PBMC samples were obtained from each donor. HIV-positive participants were all treated in the United States. Sequencing relied on immunoSEQ assay v3.0, run at survey level. Assay used: immunoSEQ multiplex PCR; TCRdb lists only in-frame clones, some missing. This sample has more than 20,000 clones, with around four fifths found just once. Regarding the study as a whole: Blood collection from about 2003 to 2018 possibly occurred under older ART regimens. Increased diversity was seen after ART, yet it remained lower than in transplant donor controls.

The input for sequencing was unsorted PBMCs, taken 3 years after starting antiretroviral therapy. This TCR was recovered from a man aged 18 to 30 with HIV.

Here the CDR3 reads CSATFGGEAFF. CDR3 DNA: TGCAGTGCCACGTTTGGCGGGGAAGCTTTCTTT. The rearrangement joins TRBV20-1 to TRBJ1-1; D unresolved. This CDR3 contains 11 residues. Per germline, CDR1 DFQATT and CDR2 SNEGSKA (reference sequence). V shed 6 bases and J shed 8 bases, with 13 bases lying between them.